Listed here are 32 T cell receptor beta chains from one sample, sequenced in a study of blood T cell repertoires in COVID-19. The protocol was immunoSEQ multiplex PCR, while the TCRdb copy is restricted to in-frame clones and leaves out a portion. The sample has roughly 90,000 clones, almost 90% seen once; the top ten hold approximately 1.6%. The sequenced material came from peripheral blood. The receptors come from a human donor with active COVID-19. The donor label of this sample is uncertain.

This sequence joins TRBV25-1 and TRBJ1-1; 8 positions match TRBD1. The CDR3 runs to 15 residues. From germline, CDR1 is MGHDK and CDR2 SYGVNS. V gave up 2 bases and J gave up 2 bases; unmatched junction bases: 4. The CDR3 bases are TGTGCCAGCAGTGAAGGACAGGGAGGAAACACTGAAGCTTTCTTT. This codes for CASSEGQGGNTEAFF.

V is TRBV5-5 and J is TRBJ1-1; D is unclear. The CDR3 runs to 12 residues. Trimming left V 4 bases short and J 6 bases short, with 10 bases between. CDR1 is SGHKS and CDR2 is YYEKEE in the germline V gene (reference sequence). In DNA form, the CDR3 reads TGTGCCAGCAGCCTAACCGGGGCTGAAGCTTTCTTT. Amino acid sequence: CASSLTGAEAFF.

The DNA of the CDR3 is TGTGCCAGCAGCCTCGGGAGGGTGAACACTGAAGCTTTCTTT. It encodes CASSLGRVNTEAFF. This chain uses TRBV11-2 with TRBJ1-1, with unresolved D. Trimming stripped 5 bases from V and 0 bases from J, with 10 bases between. The CDR3 is made up of 14 amino acids. Germline CDR1 reads SGHAT; CDR2 reads FQNNGV.

The chain employs TRBV3-1 (or the pseudogene TRBV3-2) and TRBJ2-2; 8 bases align to TRBD1. The CDR3 extends over 16 amino acids. The V and J ends lost 3 bases and 2 bases, in that order; junction bases with no gene match: 5. Per the germline V gene, CDR1 is LGHDT and CDR2 is YNNKEL (reference sequence). This chain's CDR3 is CASSHETGVNTGELFF. Written as DNA, the CDR3 is TGTGCCAGCAGCCACGAGACAGGGGTTAACACCGGGGAGCTGTTTTTT.

This chain uses TRBV5-4 with TRBJ1-4; maybe TRBD1 (6 bases). Germline values: CDR1 SGHNT, CDR2 YYREEE (reference sequence). Trimming removed 4 bases at V and 3 bases at J, with 10 bases between. The CDR3 loop spans 14 amino acids. CDR3 coding DNA: TGTGCCAGCAGCCGAGGGGGACCTAATGAAAAACTGTTTTTT. It translates to CASSRGGPNEKLFF.

CDR3 sequence (DNA): TGTGCCAGCTCACCAGACGCGGAAGTAACTGAGCAGTTCTTC. Its translation is CASSPDAEVTEQFF. The chain carries TRBV18 and TRBJ2-1; D gene uncertain. Per the germline V gene, CDR1 is KGHSH and CDR2 is LQKENI. Trimming took off 2 bases at V and 9 bases at J, with 14 bases between the two ends. The CDR3 consists of 14 residues.

In this sample, this clone turned up once. The V gene is TRBV5-1, the J gene TRBJ2-7, with 7 bases matching TRBD1. The CDR3 covers 14 residues. CDR1 is SGHRS, CDR2 YFSETQ, per germline. Losses at the gene ends were 4 bases for V and 4 bases for J; bases not matched to a gene: 8. The CDR3 nucleotides are TGCGCCAGCAGCCTAGGGGGCGCCGGATACGAGCAGTACTTC. As protein: CASSLGGAGYEQYF.

This chain uses TRBV29-1 with TRBJ1-1, with no clear D. The V gene lost 1 base and the J gene lost 5 bases, with 17 bases spanning the gap. The CDR3 has 15 amino acids. Germline loops: CDR1 SQVTM, CDR2 ANQGSEA. CDR3 in amino acids: CSVEGITRARTEAFF. CDR3 bases: TGCAGCGTTGAAGGGATTACGAGGGCGCGGACTGAAGCTTTCTTT.

This chain uses TRBV9 with TRBJ2-5, with D tentatively TRBD2 (7 bases). CDR3 length: 16 amino acids. CDR1 and CDR2 from the germline V gene are SGDLS and YYNGEE. The V gene lost 3 bases and the J gene lost 3 bases, with 18 bases spanning the gap. CDR3 sequence reads: CASSAGNRGAEETQYF. CDR3 DNA sequence: TGTGCCAGCAGCGCGGGGAATCGGGGGGCCGAAGAGACCCAGTACTTC. The entire variable domain, with the rest obtained from reference TRBV9 and TRBJ2-5, is as follows: DSGVTQTPKHLITATGQRVTLRCSPRSGDLSVYWYQQSLDQGLQFLIQYYNGEERAKGNILERFSAQQFPDLHSELNLSSLELGDSALYFCASSAGNRGAEETQYFGPGTRLLVL.

The chain links TRBV7-2 to TRBJ2-7; 7 nucleotides align to TRBD1. Per germline, CDR1 SGHTA and CDR2 FQGNSA. The junction had 5 bases not matched to a gene; V was cut back by 2 bases and J by 1 base. CDR3 size: 15 residues. CDR3 in DNA: TGTGCCAGCAGCTTACAGGGGGTCCGATCCTACGAGCAGTACTTC. As protein: CASSLQGVRSYEQYF.

This clone occurred a few times. This chain connects TRBV5-1 to TRBJ2-5, with D possibly TRBD2 on 7 matching bases. Trimming removed 0 bases at V and 5 bases at J, with 17 bases between. In germline, CDR1 is SGHRS, CDR2 YFSETQ. CDR3 length equals 16 residues. The CDR3 region is CASSLEVGGPRETQYF. As DNA, the CDR3 is TGCGCCAGCAGCTTGGAGGTGGGGGGGCCTCGGGAGACCCAGTACTTC. The full variable domain, its missing parts supplied by reference TRBV5-1 and TRBJ2-5, is KAGVTQTPRYLIKTRGQQVTLSCSPISGHRSVSWYQQTPGQGLQFLFEYFSETQRNKGNFPGRFSGRQFSNSRSEMNVSTLELGDSALYLCASSLEVGGPRETQYFGPGTRLLVL.

A single count supports this clone. The V and J genes are TRBV18 and TRBJ2-1; D is unclear. V was trimmed by 3 bases and J by 5 bases, leaving 11 bases between them. Per germline, CDR1 KGHSH and CDR2 LQKENI. The length of the CDR3 is 14 residues. The CDR3 spells CASSPQNGHNEQFF. CDR3 DNA: TGTGCCAGCTCACCGCAGAATGGCCACAATGAGCAGTTCTTC. Full variable domain (remainder filled in from reference TRBV18 and TRBJ2-1): NAGVMQNPRHLVRRRGQEARLRCSPMKGHSHVYWYRQLPEEGLKFMVYLQKENIIDESGMPKERFSAEFPKEGPSILRIQQVVRGDSAAYFCASSPQNGHNEQFFGPGTRLTVL.

This clone was recorded only once. The chain combines TRBV27 with TRBJ1-2, with unresolved D. The V gene lost 3 bases and the J gene lost 2 bases, with 25 bases spanning the gap. The germline CDR1 and CDR2 sequences are MNHEY and SMNVEV (reference sequence). CDR3 size: 19 residues. CDR3 nucleotide sequence: TGTGCCAGCAGTTTCCGGTTATTTCTGCTTAGATTCTTGAACTATGGCTACACCTTC. This codes for CASSFRLFLLRFLNYGYTF.

The sample holds one count of this clone. The chain couples TRBV6-5 to TRBJ1-4; the D gene is possibly TRBD1 (6 bases). V was pared by 5 bases and J by 4 bases, with 14 bases between. The CDR3 has 15 amino acids. The germline CDR1 and CDR2 sequences are MNHEY and SVGAGI. DNA for the CDR3: TGTGCCAGCAGTACTATACAGGGACGTAATGAAAAACTGTTTTTT. The encoded protein is CASSTIQGRNEKLFF.

The V and J genes are TRBV19 and TRBJ2-5; tentatively, D is TRBD2 (7 bases). Trimming stripped 7 bases from V and 5 bases from J, with 20 bases between. CDR1 and CDR2 from the germline V gene are LNHDA and SQIVND (reference sequence). The CDR3 spans 15 residues. The CDR3 region has the DNA TGTGCCAGTACCCAATGGAGGGGGGGCCGGGAGACCCAGTACTTC. This translates into CASTQWRGGRETQYF.

The chain is built from TRBV6-1 and TRBJ2-1; 15 bases align to TRBD2. Trimming at V came to 3 bases and at J to 12 bases, leaving 9 bases not matched to a gene. Germline lookup yields CDR1 MNHNS and CDR2 SASEGT. This CDR3 spans 16 amino acids. The DNA for the CDR3 is TGTGCCAGCAGTGACACCGGACTAGCGGGGGGGCCCTGGCAGTTCTTC. Translated: CASSDTGLAGGPWQFF.

The chain has TRBV24-1 and TRBJ1-3, with D hard to call. CDR1 KGHDR and CDR2 SFDVKD come from the germline V gene. This CDR3 is 22 amino acids long. V lost 5 bases and J 0 bases, leaving 31 bases between the germline ends. CDR3 residues: CATSAVQDRGWRAIHSGNTIYF. The CDR3 DNA sequence: TGTGCCACCAGTGCGGTTCAGGACCGCGGTTGGAGGGCCATCCACTCTGGAAACACCATATATTTT.

In DNA form, the CDR3 reads TGTGCCAGCACTAAGGGCGGGGGGTGGACTGAAGCTTTCTTT. Amino acids: CASTKGGGWTEAFF. J is TRBJ1-1 and V is TRBV6-5; perhaps TRBD1 as D (5 bases). Per germline, CDR1 MNHEY and CDR2 SVGAGI. This CDR3 region has 14 residues. V was pared by 7 bases and J by 5 bases, with 17 bases between.

The chain is built from TRBV9 and TRBJ1-2, with D perhaps matching TRBD1 (5 bases). Germline V gene data show CDR1 as SGDLS and CDR2 as YYNGEE. Trimming took off 2 bases at V and 4 bases at J, with 9 bases between the two ends. The CDR3 covers 13 residues. The CDR3 nucleotides are TGTGCCAGCAGCGTCCAGGGATTCTATGGCTACACCTTC. This codes for CASSVQGFYGYTF.

The CDR3 sequence: CASSLIPSGGADTQYF. As DNA, the CDR3 is TGTGCCAGCAGCTTGATACCTAGCGGGGGCGCAGATACGCAGTATTTT. V gene TRBV5-8 combines with J gene TRBJ2-3, with 10 bases identical to TRBD2. V was pared by 1 base and J by 4 bases, with 6 bases of the junction left unmatched. The CDR3 sequence is 16 residues long. Germline V gives CDR1 SGHTS, CDR2 YDEGEE.

The chain links TRBV7-2 to TRBJ2-3; tentative D call: TRBD2 (6 bases). The V and J ends lost 1 base and 11 bases respectively, with 16 bases between them. The CDR3 runs to 14 residues. Looked up from germline, CDR1 is SGHTA and CDR2 is FQGNSA. Here the CDR3 DNA reads TGTGCCAGCAGCTTAGACTTTGGATGGGAGGAGCAGTATTTT. Its translation is CASSLDFGWEEQYF.

CDR3 loop: CASSQDRARGPRMAREQYF. The CDR3 DNA reads as TGTGCCAGCAGCCAAGATCGCGCCAGGGGTCCTCGCATGGCGCGCGAGCAGTACTTC. The chain has TRBV3-1 (or the pseudogene TRBV3-2) and TRBJ2-7; possibly TRBD1 for D (6 bases). CDR1 LGHDT and CDR2 YNNKEL come from the germline V gene (reference sequence). This CDR3 is built from 19 residues. Deletions cut 0 bases from V and 6 bases from J, with 27 bases between.

This sequence joins TRBV6-5 and TRBJ2-7; 9 bases agree with TRBD1. The CDR3 is made up of 13 amino acids. J was trimmed by 4 bases and V by 6 bases; bases with no gene match: 4. CDR1 and CDR2 (germline): MNHEY, SVGAGI. CDR3 DNA: TGTGCCAGCAGAGGGACAGGGAGGTACGAGCAGTACTTC. Translated, it gives CASRGTGRYEQYF.

The chain carries TRBV29-1 and TRBJ1-5; 11 bases map to TRBD1. The CDR3 runs to 13 residues. The germline V gene encodes CDR1 SQVTM and CDR2 ANQGSEA. V trimming: 4 bases; J trimming: 5 bases; junction bases outside the gene matches: 1. Written as DNA, the CDR3 is TGCAGCGTTGCGGGACAGGGGGATCAGCCCCAGCATTTT. Translation gives CSVAGQGDQPQHF.

The chain combines TRBV27 with TRBJ2-7; TRBD1 matches 10 bases. Germline CDR1 reads MNHEY; CDR2 reads SMNVEV (reference sequence). The CDR3 loop spans 12 amino acids. V shed 11 bases, J shed 2 bases, and the junction held 3 bases outside the gene matches. CDR3 in amino acids: CAAGQGPYEQYF. Here the CDR3 DNA reads TGTGCCGCGGGACAGGGGCCCTACGAGCAGTACTTC.

The CDR3 coding sequence is TGTGCCAGCAGTCCCGGACAGACTAGCAATCAGCCCCAGCATTTT. Protein: CASSPGQTSNQPQHF. The genes are TRBV6-2 or TRBV6-3 and TRBJ1-5; D might be TRBD1 (6 bases). The CDR3 totals 15 residues. From germline, CDR1 is MNHEY and CDR2 SVGEGT. Trimming shortened V by 5 bases and J by 0 bases, and 11 bases separated the two germline ends.

This clone occurred once. This chain links TRBV7-2 with TRBJ1-5; TRBD1 aligns across 8 bases. V lost 5 bases, J lost 3 bases, and 6 bases stayed unmatched. CDR3 length: 15 residues. The V gene's germline CDR1 is SGHTA and CDR2 FQGNSA. The CDR3 protein is CASSKDRGDNQPQHF. Written as DNA, the CDR3 is TGTGCCAGCAGCAAAGACAGGGGTGACAATCAGCCCCAGCATTTT.

The CDR3 DNA is TGTGCCAGCAGCCCCTCCGGGACAGGGGGTGCAGCTTTCTTT. This translates into CASSPSGTGGAAFF. The chain employs TRBV6-6 and TRBJ1-1; TRBD1 matches 11 bases. J was trimmed by 10 bases and V by 6 bases; bases with no gene match: 10. Germline V gene sequence: CDR1 MNHNY, CDR2 SVGAGI (reference sequence). CDR3 size: 14 residues.

The chain employs TRBV7-8 and TRBJ2-5, with D possibly TRBD2 on 5 matching bases. Per germline, CDR1 SGHVS and CDR2 FQNEAQ. CDR3 length equals 17 residues. Trimming pared 5 bases from V and 5 bases from J, leaving 24 bases between. The CDR3 reads CASSPVTILSPGETQYF. The DNA of the CDR3 is TGTGCCAGCAGCCCCGTTACGATCCTCTCCCCGGGGGAGACCCAGTACTTC.

There are a few counts of this clone. The chain recombines TRBV18 with TRBJ2-1; 10 bases are shared with TRBD2. This CDR3 is built from 17 residues. Germline CDR1 and CDR2: KGHSH and LQKENI. V dropped 4 bases and J dropped 9; count of bases not matched to a gene: 15. DNA for the CDR3: TGTGCCAGCTCACAAACTAGCGGGGTTTCCATCTTGGGTGAGCAGTTCTTC. Translating it yields CASSQTSGVSILGEQFF.

The chain has TRBV19 and TRBJ1-5; D may be TRBD1 (6 bases). This CDR3 is 12 amino acids long. V was pared by 7 bases and J by 9 bases, with 13 bases between. Germline V CDR1 and CDR2: LNHDA, SQIVND (reference sequence). CDR3 protein: CASNKRGWPQHF. The CDR3 DNA follows: TGTGCCAGTAATAAGAGGGGGTGGCCCCAGCATTTT.

This rearrangement joins TRBV9 to TRBJ2-1; TRBD2 aligns across 10 bases. Germline lookup yields CDR1 SGDLS and CDR2 YYNGEE. The CDR3 extends over 15 amino acids. After removal of 3 bases from V and 5 bases from J, the junction contained 5 bases not matched to a gene. CDR3 nucleotides: TGTGCCAGCAGCGCCGGACTAGCGGCTCACAATGAGCAGTTCTTC. Translation: CASSAGLAAHNEQFF.